These 10 T cell receptor beta chains originate from one sample sequenced in a study of cytomegalovirus exposure and HLA in healthy donors. Sequenced by immunoSEQ multiplex PCR; TCRdb stores in-frame clones only, minus some. This sample has roughly 310,000 clones; approximately 91% occur once, and the top ten carry over 0.9%. The sequenced sample consisted of PBMCs. The receptors come from a young man in good health and CMV-seronegative.

V and J are TRBV27 and TRBJ1-3, with 8 positions matching TRBD1. The CDR3 totals 16 residues. The germline V gene has CDR1 MNHEY and CDR2 SMNVEV (reference sequence). V trimming: 5 bases; J trimming: 6 bases; junction bases outside the gene matches: 12. CDR3 sequence: CASSPNPTGDLNTIYF. CDR3 sequence (DNA): TGTGCCAGCAGTCCTAACCCGACAGGGGATTTAAACACCATATATTTT.

The rearrangement joins TRBV27 to TRBJ1-3; D is possibly TRBD1 (5 bases). The length of the CDR3 is 18 residues. Germline V gene sequence: CDR1 MNHEY, CDR2 SMNVEV (reference sequence). Trimming cost V 5 bases and J 8 bases, with 28 bases left between them. The CDR3 sequence is CASSTQDPDSNGIDTIYF. The CDR3 nucleotides read TGTGCCAGCAGTACACAGGACCCCGACAGTAATGGTATAGACACCATATATTTT.

V usage is TRBV5-1 and J usage is TRBJ1-6; D might be TRBD1 (6 bases). Trimming took off 1 base at V and 5 bases at J, with 13 bases between the two ends. Per the germline V gene, CDR1 is SGHRS and CDR2 is YFSETQ. CDR3 length: 16 amino acids. CDR3 in DNA: TGCGCCAGCAGCTTGTCTCTCTGGACAGATAATTCACCCCTCCACTTT. Protein: CASSLSLWTDNSPLHF.

This clone was found a few times. The CDR3 coding sequence is TGCACCAGCAGCCAAGATAAAGGGGGAATAAACTATGGCTACACCTTC. Its protein product is CTSSQDKGGINYGYTF. The chain employs TRBV1 and TRBJ1-2; whether TRBD1, the table's D call, matches the DNA was not checked. TRBV1 is an annotated pseudogene. The CDR3 totals 16 residues.

The chain uses TRBV23-1 and TRBJ2-7; 10 positions agree with TRBD1. TRBV23-1 has ORF status, its function being uncertain. The V gene end was trimmed by 0 bases and the J gene end by 3 bases; junction bases not matched to a gene: 11. The CDR3 length is 18 residues. CDR3 nucleotide sequence: TGCGCCAGCAGTCAATCGTTTTCCCGGGACAGGGGAATCTACGAGCAGTACTTC. It codes for CASSQSFSRDRGIYEQYF.

A few counts support this clone. The J gene is TRBJ1-2, the V gene TRBV27, with TRBD1 matching over 8 bases. CDR3 length: 13 residues. V dropped 5 bases and J dropped 3; count of bases not matched to a gene: 2. The germline V gene has CDR1 MNHEY and CDR2 SMNVEV (reference sequence). The CDR3 DNA follows: TGTGCCAGCAGTATGACAGGGGACTATGGCTACACCTTC. Its protein product is CASSMTGDYGYTF.

A word on this clone: One junction end does not reproduce the germline sequence, and a read error may be involved. The chain combines TRBV6-6 with TRBJ1-6, with D tentatively TRBD1 (6 bases). This CDR3 is 15 amino acids long. The germline V gene has CDR1 MNHNY and CDR2 SVGAGI (reference sequence). CDR3 in DNA: TGTGCCAGCAGTTACAGGAAGGACAGTAATTCACTCCTCCACTTT. Translation gives CASSYRKDSNSLLHF.

The V and J genes are TRBV5-1 and TRBJ1-2, with D hard to call. Germline V lookup: CDR1 SGHRS, CDR2 YFSETQ. Trimming shortened V by 4 bases and J by 3 bases, and 13 bases separated the two germline ends. This CDR3 has 14 residues. CDR3 nucleotide sequence: TGCGCCAGCAGCGGTGGCCAGGCAGACTATGGCTACACCTTC. Its translation is CASSGGQADYGYTF. The full variable domain, completed using reference TRBV5-1 and TRBJ1-2, is KAGVTQTPRYLIKTRGQQVTLSCSPISGHRSVSWYQQTPGQGLQFLFEYFSETQRNKGNFPGRFSGRQFSNSRSEMNVSTLELGDSALYLCASSGGQADYGYTFGSGTRLTVV.

The CDR3 is CASNFLVRETQYF. CDR3 DNA: TGTGCCAGCAATTTTCTGGTGCGGGAGACCCAGTACTTC. The rearrangement links TRBV2 to TRBJ2-5; D is ambiguous. The CDR3 is 13 residues long. V lost 7 bases, J lost 5 bases, and 14 bases lay in between. Germline V gene sequence: CDR1 SNHLY, CDR2 FYNNEI.

The chain joins TRBV7-9 to TRBJ2-7, with D maybe TRBD2 (6 bases). V lost 3 bases and J 2 bases, leaving 11 bases between the germline ends. This CDR3 region has 14 residues. Germline CDR1 and CDR2: SEHNR and FQNEAQ (reference sequence). The CDR3 region has the DNA TGTGCCAGCAGCTTCGTAGGGGAGGCCTACGAGCAGTACTTC. It is translated as CASSFVGEAYEQYF.